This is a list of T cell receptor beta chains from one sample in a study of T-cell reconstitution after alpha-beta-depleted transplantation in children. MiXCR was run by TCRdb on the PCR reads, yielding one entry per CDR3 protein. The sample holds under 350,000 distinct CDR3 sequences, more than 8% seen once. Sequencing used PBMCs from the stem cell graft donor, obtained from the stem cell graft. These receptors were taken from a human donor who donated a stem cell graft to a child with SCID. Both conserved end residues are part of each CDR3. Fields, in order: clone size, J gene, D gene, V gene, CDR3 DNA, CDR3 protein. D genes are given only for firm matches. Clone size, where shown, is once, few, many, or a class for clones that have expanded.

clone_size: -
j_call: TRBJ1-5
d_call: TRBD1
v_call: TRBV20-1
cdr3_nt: TGCTGTGCTAAAACAGGGGGGTATCAGCCCCAGCATTTT
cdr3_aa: CCAKTGGYQPQHF

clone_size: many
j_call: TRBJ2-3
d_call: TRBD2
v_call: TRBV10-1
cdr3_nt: TGCGCCAGCAGTGTAGCGGGGGTCGTGGGCACAGATACGCAGTATTTT
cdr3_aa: CASSVAGVVGTDTQYF

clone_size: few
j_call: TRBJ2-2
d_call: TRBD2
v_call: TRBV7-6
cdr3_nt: TGTGCCAGCAGCTTAGGGGCGGGGGGCCCCGGGGAGCTGTTTTTT
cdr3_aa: CASSLGAGGPGELFF

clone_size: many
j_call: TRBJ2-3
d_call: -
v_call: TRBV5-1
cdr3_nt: TGCGCCAGCAGCGGTGTTTATACGCAGTATTTT
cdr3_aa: CASSGVYTQYF

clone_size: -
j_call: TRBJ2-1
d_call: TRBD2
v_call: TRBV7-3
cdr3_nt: TGTGCCAGCAGCCCCTTCCTAGGGACTAGCGGAGTTAGCAGTGAGCAGTTCTTC
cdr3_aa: CASSPFLGTSGVSSEQFF

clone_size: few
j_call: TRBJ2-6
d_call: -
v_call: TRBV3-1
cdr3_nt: TGTGCCAGCAGCCAAGCACGGCCCTCTGGGGCCAACGTCCTGACTTTC
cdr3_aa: CASSQARPSGANVLTF

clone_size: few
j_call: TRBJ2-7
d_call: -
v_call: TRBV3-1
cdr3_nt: TGTGCCAGCAGCCAACTTTCTCCGGACAGAGGTTACGAGCAGTACTTC
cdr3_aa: CASSQLSPDRGYEQYF

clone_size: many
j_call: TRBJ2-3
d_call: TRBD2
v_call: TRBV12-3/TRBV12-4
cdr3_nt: TGTGCCAGCAGACTAGCGGGGGTGATCACAGATACGCAGTATTTT
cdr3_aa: CASRLAGVITDTQYF

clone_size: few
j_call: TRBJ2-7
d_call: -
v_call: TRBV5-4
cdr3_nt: TGTGCCAGCTCTACAAGGGCGACCTACGAGCAGTACTTC
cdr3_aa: CASSTRATYEQYF

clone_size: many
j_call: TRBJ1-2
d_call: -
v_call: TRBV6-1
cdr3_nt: TGTGCCAGCATCCGATTAGGGCAGGGCTATGGCTACACCTTC
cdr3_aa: CASIRLGQGYGYTF

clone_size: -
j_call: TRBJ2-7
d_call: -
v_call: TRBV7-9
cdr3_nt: TGTGCCAGCAGCTCCCCGTGGGGGGGCCGGTACGAGCAGTACTTC
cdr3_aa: CASSSPWGGRYEQYF

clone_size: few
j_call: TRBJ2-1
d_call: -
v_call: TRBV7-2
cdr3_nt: TGTGCCAGCAGCTCGCCGGGACGTATCTACAATGAGCAGTTCTTC
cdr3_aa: CASSSPGRIYNEQFF

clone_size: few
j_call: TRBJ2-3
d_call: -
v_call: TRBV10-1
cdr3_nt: TGCGCCAGCAGGGACGGAGCAGGAGATACGCAGTATTTT
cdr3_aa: CASRDGAGDTQYF

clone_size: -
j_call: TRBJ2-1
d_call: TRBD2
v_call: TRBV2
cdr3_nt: TGTGCCAGCAGTGAAGCATTGGCTAGCGGGGCTTACTACAATGAGCAGTTCTTC
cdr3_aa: CASSEALASGAYYNEQFF

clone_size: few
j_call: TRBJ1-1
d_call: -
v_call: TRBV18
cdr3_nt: TGTGCCAGCTCACCACAAAGAATGAACACTGAAGCTTTCTTT
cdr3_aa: CASSPQRMNTEAFF

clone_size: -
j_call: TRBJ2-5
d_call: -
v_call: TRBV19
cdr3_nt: TGTGCCAGTAGTAACGCAGGGTGGAAGACCCAGTACTTC
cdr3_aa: CASSNAGWKTQYF

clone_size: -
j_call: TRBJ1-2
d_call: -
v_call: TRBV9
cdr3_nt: TGTGCCAGCAAGTCCTATGGCTACACCTTC
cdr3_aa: CASKSYGYTF

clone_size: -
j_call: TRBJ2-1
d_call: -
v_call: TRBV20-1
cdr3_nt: TGCAGTGCTAGAGATACACGGGGGCCCCTCGGGAAGCAGTTCTTC
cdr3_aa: CSARDTRGPLGKQFF

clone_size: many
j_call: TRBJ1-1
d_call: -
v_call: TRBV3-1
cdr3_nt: TGTGCCAGCAGCCAAGGTGTTGGCCAGGGAGCTTTCTTT
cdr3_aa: CASSQGVGQGAFF

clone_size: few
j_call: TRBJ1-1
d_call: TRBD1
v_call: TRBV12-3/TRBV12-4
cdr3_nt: TGTGCCAGCAGTGGACAGGGGGCCGTTTGGACTGAAGCTTTCTTT
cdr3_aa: CASSGQGAVWTEAFF

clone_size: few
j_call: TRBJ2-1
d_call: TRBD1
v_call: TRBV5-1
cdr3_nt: TGCGCCAGCAGCTCCCCCCGGGACAGCTACAATGAGCAGTTCTTC
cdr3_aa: CASSSPRDSYNEQFF

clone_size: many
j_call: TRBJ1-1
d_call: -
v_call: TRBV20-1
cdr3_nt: TGCAGTGCTAAAACCTCAGGCGTGAACACTGAAGCTTTCTTT
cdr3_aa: CSAKTSGVNTEAFF

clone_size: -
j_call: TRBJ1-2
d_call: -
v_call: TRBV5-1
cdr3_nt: TGCGCCAGCAGCCTGGACCCTACGACGGGAAACTATGGCTACACCTTC
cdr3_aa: CASSLDPTTGNYGYTF

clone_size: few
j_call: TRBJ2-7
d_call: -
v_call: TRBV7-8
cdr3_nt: TGTGCCAGCAGCTTAGTTGCCGGGGATGGATACGAGCAGTACTTC
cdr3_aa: CASSLVAGDGYEQYF

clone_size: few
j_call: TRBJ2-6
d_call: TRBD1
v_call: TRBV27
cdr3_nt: TGTGCCAGCAGTGGGACAGCTGGGGCCAACGTCCTGACTTTC
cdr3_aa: CASSGTAGANVLTF

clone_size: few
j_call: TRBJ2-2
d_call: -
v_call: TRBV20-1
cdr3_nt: TGCAGTGCTAGTGGACGCGGTGTGGCCGGGGAGCTGTTTTTT
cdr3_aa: CSASGRGVAGELFF

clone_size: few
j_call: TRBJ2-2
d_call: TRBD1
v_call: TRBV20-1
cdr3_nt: TGCAGTGCTAGGTCTCAGGGGGCCACCGGGGAGCTGTTTTTT
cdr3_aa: CSARSQGATGELFF

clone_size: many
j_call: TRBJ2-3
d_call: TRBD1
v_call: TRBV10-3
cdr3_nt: TGTGCCATCAAGGATGGCGGGACAGGGACAGATACGCAGTATTTT
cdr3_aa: CAIKDGGTGTDTQYF

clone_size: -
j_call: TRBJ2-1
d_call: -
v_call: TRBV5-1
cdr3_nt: TGCGCCAGCAGCCAACGGGACCAGGGGCTCTACAATGAGCAGTTCTTC
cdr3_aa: CASSQRDQGLYNEQFF

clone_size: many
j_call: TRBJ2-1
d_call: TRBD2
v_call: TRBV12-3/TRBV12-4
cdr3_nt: TGTGCCAGCAAAACTAGCGGGGGTTACAATGAGCAGTTCTTC
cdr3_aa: CASKTSGGYNEQFF

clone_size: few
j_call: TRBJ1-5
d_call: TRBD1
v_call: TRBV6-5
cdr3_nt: TGTGCCAGCAGTTATCCGGGGACAGGGGGCGTTGGTATTGTTCAGCCCCAGCATTTT
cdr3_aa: CASSYPGTGGVGIVQPQHF

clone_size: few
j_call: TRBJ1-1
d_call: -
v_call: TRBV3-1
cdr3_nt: TGTGCCAGCAGCCAAGGGACCTCGAACACTGAAGCTTTCTTT
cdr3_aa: CASSQGTSNTEAFF

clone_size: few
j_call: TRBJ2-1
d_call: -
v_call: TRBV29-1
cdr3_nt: TGCAGCGTTGTGAGGGCGGGCTACAATGAGCAGTTCTTC
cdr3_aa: CSVVRAGYNEQFF

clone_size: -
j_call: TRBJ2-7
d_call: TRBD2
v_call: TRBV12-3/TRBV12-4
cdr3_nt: TGTGCCAGCAAGCAGCGGGGACCCTACGAGCAGTACTTC
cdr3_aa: CASKQRGPYEQYF